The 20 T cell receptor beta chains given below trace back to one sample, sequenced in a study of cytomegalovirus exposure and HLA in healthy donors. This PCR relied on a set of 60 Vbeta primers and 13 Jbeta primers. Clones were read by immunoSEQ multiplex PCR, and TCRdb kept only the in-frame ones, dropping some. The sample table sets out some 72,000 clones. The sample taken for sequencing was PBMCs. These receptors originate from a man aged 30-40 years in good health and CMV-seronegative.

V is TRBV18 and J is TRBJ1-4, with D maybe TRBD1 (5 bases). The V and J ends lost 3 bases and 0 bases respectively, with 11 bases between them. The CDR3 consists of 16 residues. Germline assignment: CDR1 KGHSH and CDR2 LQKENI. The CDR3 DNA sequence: TGTGCCAGCTCACCGTCTTTAGGGGCAACTAATGAAAAACTGTTTTTT. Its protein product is CASSPSLGATNEKLFF.

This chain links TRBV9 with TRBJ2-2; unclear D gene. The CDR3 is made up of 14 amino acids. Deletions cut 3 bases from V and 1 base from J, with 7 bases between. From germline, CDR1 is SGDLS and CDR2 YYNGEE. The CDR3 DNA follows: TGTGCCAGCAGCGAGCGAGTGAACACCGGGGAGCTGTTTTTT. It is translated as CASSERVNTGELFF.

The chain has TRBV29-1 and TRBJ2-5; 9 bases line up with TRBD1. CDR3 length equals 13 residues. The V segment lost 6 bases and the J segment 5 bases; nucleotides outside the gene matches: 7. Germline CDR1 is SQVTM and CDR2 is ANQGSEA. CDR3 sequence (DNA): TGCAGCGTCATACGGGACAGGGACGAGACCCAGTACTTC. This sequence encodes CSVIRDRDETQYF.

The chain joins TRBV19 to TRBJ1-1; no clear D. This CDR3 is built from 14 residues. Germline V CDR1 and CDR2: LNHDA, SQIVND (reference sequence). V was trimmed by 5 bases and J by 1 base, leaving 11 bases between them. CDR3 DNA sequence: TGTGCCAGTAGTCCCGCTATCGAGAACACTGAAGCTTTCTTT. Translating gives CASSPAIENTEAFF.

The CDR3 reads CASSFMLASDYEQYF. CDR3 DNA: TGTGCCAGCAGCTTCATGCTAGCGAGCGACTACGAGCAGTACTTC. The J gene is TRBJ2-7, the V gene TRBV5-6; possibly TRBD2 for D (6 bases). The V and J ends lost 2 bases and 3 bases respectively, with 15 bases between them. The germline CDR1 and CDR2 sequences are SGHDT and YYEEEE. The CDR3 is 15 amino acids. The full variable domain, with the rest looked up from reference TRBV5-6 and TRBJ2-7, is DAGVTQSPTHLIKTRGQQVTLRCSPKSGHDTVSWYQQALGQGPQFIFQYYEEEERQRGNFPDRFSGHQFPNYSSELNVNALLLGDSALYLCASSFMLASDYEQYFGPGTRLTVT.

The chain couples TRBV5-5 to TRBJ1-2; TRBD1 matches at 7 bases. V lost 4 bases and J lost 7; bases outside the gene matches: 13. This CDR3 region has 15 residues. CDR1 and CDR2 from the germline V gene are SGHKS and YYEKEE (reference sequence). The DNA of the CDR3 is TGTGCCAGCAGCGGACCGACAGGGACTTGGCGTGGCTACACCTTC. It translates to CASSGPTGTWRGYTF.

In nucleotides, the CDR3 is TGCGCCAGCAGCCGTACCCCGACAGGTCTTTCGTCGAACACTGAAGCTTTCTTT. Amino acid sequence: CASSRTPTGLSSNTEAFF. The J gene is TRBJ1-1, the V gene TRBV5-1, with D possibly being TRBD1 (6 bases). Germline CDR1 and CDR2: SGHRS and YFSETQ. The CDR3 loop spans 18 amino acids. The germline V and J ends were trimmed by 4 bases and 1 base, with 23 bases remaining between them.

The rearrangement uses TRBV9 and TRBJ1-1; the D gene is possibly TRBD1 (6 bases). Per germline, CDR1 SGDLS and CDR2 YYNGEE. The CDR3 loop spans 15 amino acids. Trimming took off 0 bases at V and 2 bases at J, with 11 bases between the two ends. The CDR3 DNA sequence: TGTGCCAGCAGCGTAGAGGGACACCTTAACACTGAAGCTTTCTTT. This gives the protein CASSVEGHLNTEAFF.

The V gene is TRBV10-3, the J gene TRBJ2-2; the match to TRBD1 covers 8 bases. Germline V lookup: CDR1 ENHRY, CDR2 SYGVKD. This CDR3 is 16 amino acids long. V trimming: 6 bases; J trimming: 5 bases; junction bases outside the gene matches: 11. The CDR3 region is CAIRGTGPGGTGELFF. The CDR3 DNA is TGTGCCATCAGGGGGACAGGCCCCGGAGGTACCGGGGAGCTGTTTTTT.

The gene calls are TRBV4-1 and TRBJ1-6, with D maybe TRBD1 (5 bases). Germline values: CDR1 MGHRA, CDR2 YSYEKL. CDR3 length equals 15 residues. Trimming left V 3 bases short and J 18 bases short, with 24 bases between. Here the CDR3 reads CASSQPTQDPKGHHF. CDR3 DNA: TGCGCCAGCAGCCAGCCGACACAGGACCCCAAGGGGCACCACTTT.

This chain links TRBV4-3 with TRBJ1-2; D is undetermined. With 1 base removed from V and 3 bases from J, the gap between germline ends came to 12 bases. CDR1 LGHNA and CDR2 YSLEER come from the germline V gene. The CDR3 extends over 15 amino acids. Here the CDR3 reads CASSQVLISDYGYTF. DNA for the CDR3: TGCGCCAGCAGCCAAGTATTAATTTCGGACTATGGCTACACCTTC.

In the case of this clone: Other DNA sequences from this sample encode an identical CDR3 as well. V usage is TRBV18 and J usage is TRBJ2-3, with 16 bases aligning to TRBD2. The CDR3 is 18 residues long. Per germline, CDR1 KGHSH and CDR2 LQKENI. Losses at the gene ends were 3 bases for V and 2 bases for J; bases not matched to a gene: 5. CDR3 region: CASSPGLAGGPLTDTQYF. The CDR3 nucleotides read TGTGCCAGCTCACCGGGACTAGCGGGGGGGCCTCTCACAGATACGCAGTATTTT.

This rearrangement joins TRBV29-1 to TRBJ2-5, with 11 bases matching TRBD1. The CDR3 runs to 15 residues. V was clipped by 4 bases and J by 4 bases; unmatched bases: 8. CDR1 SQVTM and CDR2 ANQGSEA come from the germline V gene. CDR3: CSVAWTGGSRETQYF. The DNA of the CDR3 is TGCAGCGTTGCTTGGACAGGGGGCTCAAGAGAGACCCAGTACTTC.

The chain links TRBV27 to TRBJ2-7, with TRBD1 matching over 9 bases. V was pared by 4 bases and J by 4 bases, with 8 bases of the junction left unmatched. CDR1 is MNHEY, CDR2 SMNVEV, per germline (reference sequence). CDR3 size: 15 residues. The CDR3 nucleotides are TGTGCCAGCAGTTCGACCGGGACAGGGCTATACGAGCAGTACTTC. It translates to CASSSTGTGLYEQYF.

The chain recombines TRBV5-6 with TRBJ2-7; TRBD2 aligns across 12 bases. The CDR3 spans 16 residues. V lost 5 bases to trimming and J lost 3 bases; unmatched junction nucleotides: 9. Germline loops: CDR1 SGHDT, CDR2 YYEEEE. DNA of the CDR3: TGTGCCAGCAGACCTAGACTAGCGGGGGTGGACTACGAGCAGTACTTC. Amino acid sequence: CASRPRLAGVDYEQYF.

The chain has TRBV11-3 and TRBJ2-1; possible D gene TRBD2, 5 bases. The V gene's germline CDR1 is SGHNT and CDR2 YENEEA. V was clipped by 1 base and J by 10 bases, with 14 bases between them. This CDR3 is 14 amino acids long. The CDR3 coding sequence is TGTGCCAGCAGCTTAGGGCGGGCCTCGTCGGAGCAGTTCTTC. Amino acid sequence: CASSLGRASSEQFF.

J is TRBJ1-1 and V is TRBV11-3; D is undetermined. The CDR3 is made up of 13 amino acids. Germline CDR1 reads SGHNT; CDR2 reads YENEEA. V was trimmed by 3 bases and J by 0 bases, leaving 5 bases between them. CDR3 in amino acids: CASSFTVNTEAFF. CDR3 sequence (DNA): TGTGCCAGCAGCTTTACAGTGAACACTGAAGCTTTCTTT. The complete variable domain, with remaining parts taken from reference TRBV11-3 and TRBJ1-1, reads EAGVVQSPRYKIIEKKQPVAFWCNPISGHNTLYWYLQNLGQGPELLIRYENEEAVDDSQLPKDRFSAERLKGVDSTLKIQPAELGDSAVYLCASSFTVNTEAFFGQGTRLTVV.

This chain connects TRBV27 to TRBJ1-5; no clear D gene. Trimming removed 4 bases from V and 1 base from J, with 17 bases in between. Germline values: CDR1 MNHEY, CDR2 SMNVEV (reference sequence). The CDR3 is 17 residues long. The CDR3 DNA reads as TGTGCCAGCAGTTCCCCCGCTTGGGCAGGAAGCAATCAGCCCCAGCATTTT. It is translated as CASSSPAWAGSNQPQHF.

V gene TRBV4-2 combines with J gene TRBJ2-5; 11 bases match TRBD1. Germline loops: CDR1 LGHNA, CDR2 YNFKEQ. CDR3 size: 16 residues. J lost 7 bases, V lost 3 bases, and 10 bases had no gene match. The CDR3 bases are TGTGCCAGCAGCCAGGCTGGGACAGGGGGACGGGGGACCCAGTACTTC. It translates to CASSQAGTGGRGTQYF.

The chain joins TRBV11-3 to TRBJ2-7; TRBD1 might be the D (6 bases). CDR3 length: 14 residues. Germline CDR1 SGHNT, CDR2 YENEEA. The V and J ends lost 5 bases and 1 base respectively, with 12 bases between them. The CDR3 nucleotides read TGTGCCAGCAGCCGCTGGGACACATCCTACGAGCAGTACTTC. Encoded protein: CASSRWDTSYEQYF.